What follows is one TCR beta chain and its context. Its antigen is not identified. The sample comes from a study of cytomegalovirus exposure and HLA in healthy donors. Study outcomes and limitations: Some V segments, TRBV6-2 and TRBV6-3 among them, were indistinguishable and were therefore excluded.

The germline CDR1 and CDR2 sequences are MNHNS and SASEGT. Trimming took off 5 bases at V and 10 bases at J, with 11 bases between the two ends. The CDR3 runs to 11 residues. The primer mix had 60 Vbeta and 13 Jbeta primers. Here immunoSEQ multiplex PCR was the method, and the copy in TCRdb shows in-frame clones only, minus some. The sample consists of some 130,000 clones, less than 80% of them appearing once. The chain links TRBV6-1 to TRBJ1-1, with D unresolved. The sample taken for sequencing was PBMCs. The clonotype was recovered from a man aged 35-49 years in good health and CMV-seropositive. CDR3 loop: CASSYGEGAFF. In DNA, the CDR3 is TGTGCCAGCAGTTACGGAGAGGGAGCTTTCTTT.